A single TCR beta chain is shown here with its context. No antigen is known for it. 13 Jbeta primers and 60 Vbeta primers were used for the PCR. The method was immunoSEQ multiplex PCR; TCRdb's version includes in-frame clones alone and lacks a portion of them. Here the sample spans 150,000 to 200,000 clones, around 84% being singletons. The data were taken from a study of cytomegalovirus exposure and HLA in healthy donors. At the level of the study: For the approximately 360 genotyped donors, roughly 80% fell within the Caucasian-associated ancestry cluster.

General study results and limits: In an earlier analysis, productive rearrangement rates for most beta V segments clustered near 87% or 30%. The authors later found HLA-associated TCR beta chains more clonally expanded than equally common others. TCR beta chains numbering under 200 were designated cytomegalovirus-associated.

V trimming: 8 bases; J trimming: 0 bases; junction bases outside the gene matches: 19. In germline, CDR1 is MDHEN, CDR2 SYDVKM. The CDR3 runs 18 residues. The specimen was PBMCs. The rearrangement uses TRBV28 and TRBJ2-7, with TRBD1 matching over 7 bases. This sequence originates from a woman in her thirties or forties in good health and CMV-seronegative. In DNA, the CDR3 is TGTGCCAGCTCAGGATCGCTTGAAGGACAGGCGAGCTCCTACGAGCAGTACTTC. Encoded protein: CASSGSLEGQASSYEQYF.